This paragraph covers one T cell receptor beta chain sequence. Its antigen remains unidentified. The source of the sample is a study of Graves' ophthalmopathy and Graves' hyperthyroidism. At the level of the study: Calling hyperthyroidism stable required that no ophthalmopathy show up within 18 months of follow-up.

The CDR3 extends over 13 amino acids. The V end was cut by 1 base, the J end by 10 bases, with 11 bases between. Per the germline V gene, CDR1 is LNHDA and CDR2 is SQIVND (reference sequence). Amplifying from RNA transcripts, the study obtained TCR beta CDR3 regions. First-round RT-PCR used HTBI primers; second-round multiplex PCR followed. One entry per CDR3 protein, called by TCRdb with MiXCR from the multiplex PCR reads. The table includes over a million distinct CDR3 sequences, about 35% detected once. Study observations and caveats: Also, most clonotypes expanded in the thyroid above 0.001 frequency appeared in blood. Forecasting of ophthalmopathy progression by the model achieved roughly 69% sensitivity and around 77% specificity.

Other autoimmune diseases, uncontrolled infections, pregnancy or lactation excluded patients from enrollment. Source material: peripheral blood or thyroid tissue (not recorded which). This chain joins TRBV19 and TRBJ2-1, with D maybe TRBD2 (5 bases). The receptor was derived from an adult man with Graves' hyperthyroidism. CDR3 sequence: CASSIGASYEQFF. Written as DNA, the CDR3 is TGTGCCAGTAGTATAGGGGCTAGCTACGAGCAGTTCTTC.